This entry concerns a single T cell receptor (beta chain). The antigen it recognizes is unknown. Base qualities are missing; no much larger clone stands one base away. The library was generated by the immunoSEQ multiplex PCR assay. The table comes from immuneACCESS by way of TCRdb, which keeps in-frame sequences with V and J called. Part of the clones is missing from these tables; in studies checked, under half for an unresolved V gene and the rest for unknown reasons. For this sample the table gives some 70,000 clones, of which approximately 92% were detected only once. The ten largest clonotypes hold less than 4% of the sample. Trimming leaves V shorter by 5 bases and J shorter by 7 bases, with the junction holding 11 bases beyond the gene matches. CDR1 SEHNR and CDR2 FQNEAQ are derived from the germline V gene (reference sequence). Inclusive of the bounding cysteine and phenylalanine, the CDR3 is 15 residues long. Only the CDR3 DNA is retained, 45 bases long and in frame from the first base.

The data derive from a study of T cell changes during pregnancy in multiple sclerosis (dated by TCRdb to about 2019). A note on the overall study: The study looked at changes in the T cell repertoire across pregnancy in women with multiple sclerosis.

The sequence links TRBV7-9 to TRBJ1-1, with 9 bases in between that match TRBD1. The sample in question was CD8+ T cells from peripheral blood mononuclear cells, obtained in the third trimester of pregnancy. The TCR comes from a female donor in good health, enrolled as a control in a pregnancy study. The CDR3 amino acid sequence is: CASSLTGTGSDEAFF. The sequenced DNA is TGTGCCAGCAGCCTTACCGGGACAGGGTCGGATGAAGCTTTCTTT.